The sequence of this TCR beta chain was determined in a study of T cell responses to AZD1222 COVID-19 vaccine. Study results and caveats: CD4 TCRs covered the whole spike, strongest at regions 160-218 and 743-854. Increases in Spike-specific TCR breadth and depth were seen after two AZD1222 doses.

CDR1 is KGHSH, CDR2 LQKENI, per germline. V was shortened by 3 bases and J by 0 bases, with 9 bases between the two germline ends. This CDR3 has 16 residues. On this clone itself: Its specificity is unknown.

The repertoire was sequenced with immunoSEQ multiplex PCR; TCRdb's copy has only in-frame clones and lacks some. Among about 120,000 clones listed, around 89% were seen once. This sequence originates from an adult in good health. The rearrangement uses TRBV18 and TRBJ1-6; D gene ambiguous. The material was peripheral blood, obtained on day 0 of AZD1222 vaccination. The CDR3 is CASSPGPSSYNSPLHF. In DNA, the CDR3 is TGTGCCAGCTCACCCGGGCCCAGCTCCTATAATTCACCCCTCCACTTT.